These 9 T cell receptor beta chains share one sample of origin, sequenced in a study of regulatory T cells in long-lasting Graves disease (dated by TCRdb to 2020 to 2023). Library construction relied on multiplex PCR. Reads for this sample came from an Illumina HiSeq 4000. CDR3 regions were amplified by Arm-PCR with iRepertoire HTBI primers to construct TCR beta libraries. TCRdb ran its own pipeline on the public reads, namely fastp trimming at Q25 and MiXCR clone calling, and kept in-frame beta chains. A single entry per CDR3 protein holds the most common genes and DNA from its merged rows. Here the sample has about 400,000 distinct CDR3 sequences; roughly 16% occur a single time. The ten biggest clones cover around 21% of the sample. What this sample's time point label stands for: newly diagnosed GD, antithyroid drugs for less than 3 months. For both TCR sequencing and RNA sequencing, RNA was extracted from PBMCs using TRIzol.

The sample was also reused in another study, on T cells in Graves' hyperthyroidism and ophthalmopathy.

The sample consisted of peripheral blood mononuclear cells (PBMCs), taken at new diagnosis, from a patient treated with antithyroid drugs. These TCRs come from a woman aged 18-29 years with Graves disease. Donor details come from another sample of the same person, matched by shared clones.

Many counts were recorded for this clonotype. J is TRBJ1-5 and V is TRBV20-1; 7 positions agree with TRBD1. CDR1 is DFQATT, CDR2 SNEGSKA, per germline (reference sequence). The CDR3 consists of 14 residues. V shed 3 bases, J shed 6 bases, and the junction held 8 bases outside the gene matches. The CDR3 nucleotides read TGCAGTGCTAGTATACCAGGGGGGGGTCAGCCCCAGCATTTT. Its translation: CSASIPGGGQPQHF.

The chain recombines TRBV15 with TRBJ1-2, with a weak D call TRBD1 (5 bases). Germline CDR1 is LNHNV and CDR2 is YYDKDF (reference sequence). This CDR3 region has 12 residues. Trimming left V 5 bases short and J 3 bases short, with 7 bases between. The CDR3 is CATSLGDYGYTF. Here the CDR3 DNA reads TGTGCCACCAGCCTAGGGGACTATGGCTACACCTTC.

The chain carries TRBV3-1 and TRBJ2-7; TRBD1 aligns across 9 bases. This CDR3 is 16 amino acids long. In germline, CDR1 is LGHDT, CDR2 YNNKEL (reference sequence). J lost 7 bases, V lost 7 bases, and 17 bases had no gene match. The CDR3 here is CASTPQTGGKAGEQYF. In DNA form, the CDR3 reads TGTGCCAGCACCCCTCAAACAGGGGGCAAGGCCGGGGAGCAGTACTTC.

V usage is TRBV9 and J usage is TRBJ1-5; D remains unclear. Trimming stripped 0 bases from V and 3 bases from J, with 10 bases between. Germline V CDR1 and CDR2: SGDLS, YYNGEE. This CDR3 comprises 15 residues. CDR3 region: CASSVGEIANQPQHF. As DNA, the CDR3 is TGTGCCAGCAGCGTAGGAGAAATTGCCAATCAGCCCCAGCATTTT.

There are a few counts of this clonotype. The chain uses TRBV7-3 and TRBJ2-2, with D uncertain. This CDR3 is built from 13 residues. Germline CDR1 reads SGHTA; CDR2 reads FQGTGA. With 0 bases removed from V and 3 bases from J, the gap between germline ends came to 2 bases. This CDR3 is CASSLTYTGELFF. In nucleotides, the CDR3 is TGTGCCAGCAGCTTAACTTACACCGGGGAGCTGTTTTTT.

This chain links TRBV7-8 with TRBJ1-5; TRBD1 matches 8 bases. CDR1 is SGHVS and CDR2 is FQNEAQ in the germline V gene. This CDR3 region has 17 residues. Trimming removed 1 base from V and 4 bases from J; junction bases left unmatched: 9. The CDR3 nucleotides read TGTGCCAGCAGCTTAGGGGGTGACAGGGGCTGGAATCAGCCCCAGCATTTT. It translates to CASSLGGDRGWNQPQHF.

This sequence joins TRBV20-1 and TRBJ1-1, with TRBD1 as a possible D gene (6 bases). There are 18 residues in the CDR3. Trimming left V 6 bases short and J 3 bases short, with 29 bases between. CDR1 is DFQATT, CDR2 SNEGSKA, per germline (reference sequence). The CDR3 DNA reads as TGCAGTGCCGCTGGTTCGGGACACCAATATAAAGGGGACACTGAAGCTTTCTTT. Protein: CSAAGSGHQYKGDTEAFF.

This clonotype was seen at least ten times. The chain employs TRBV2 and TRBJ1-4; possibly TRBD1 for D (5 bases). The CDR3 is made up of 15 amino acids. CDR1 and CDR2 (germline): SNHLY, FYNNEI. Between the trimmed V and J ends, which lost 4 bases and 2 bases, there was a span of 11 bases. CDR3 bases: TGTGCCAGCAGTGCAACCAGGGCCACTAATGAAAAACTGTTTTTT. It codes for CASSATRATNEKLFF.

This clonotype has ten or more counts. This chain links TRBV28 with TRBJ2-2, with TRBD1 matching over 9 bases. J lost 4 bases, V lost 5 bases, and 5 bases had no gene match. CDR1 is MDHEN and CDR2 is SYDVKM in the germline V gene. The CDR3 totals 15 residues. The CDR3 loop reads CASSLTGGGTGELFF. The DNA for the CDR3 is TGTGCCAGCAGTCTAACAGGGGGCGGCACCGGGGAGCTGTTTTTT. The full variable domain, with the rest looked up from reference TRBV28 and TRBJ2-2, is DVKVTQSSRYLVKRTGEKVFLECVQDMDHENMFWYRQDPGLGLRLIYFSYDVKMKEKGDIPEGYSVSREKKERFSLILESASTNQTSMYLCASSLTGGGTGELFFGEGSRLTVL.